This record looks at one T cell receptor beta chain sequence and its context. Its antigen is not yet known. Per-base quality was not reported, and no clone a single base away is much larger than it. The cohort was made up of 650 to 700 healthy bone marrow donors. All cohort members were sampled while nominally healthy, although unrecorded immune exposures were likely present. The donor tested CMV seronegative and was one of the 352 seronegative cohort members. A peripheral blood sample was collected from each donor, and TCR beta sequencing was performed on peripheral blood mononuclear cells. The Qiagen DNeasy Blood Extraction Kit was used to extract genomic DNA from the blood cell samples. This entry belongs to a study of cytomegalovirus exposure and HLA in healthy donors (dated by TCRdb to the late 2010s). With regard to the full study: An earlier analysis of some 600 of the donors reported about 280 Gb of sequence data and 117 million unique TCR beta sequences obtained from some 200 million T cells. In a later analysis, previously published TCR beta repertoires from 550 to 700 donors were re-analyzed and high-resolution HLA genotyping was added so that TCR occurrence patterns could be studied. Roughly 300 gigabases of sequencing data and approximately 91 million unique TCR sequences made up an early release that covered roughly 670 HLA-typed donors. High-throughput TCR immunosequencing, statistical association of individual TCRs with disease status, and machine learning were combined to predict cytomegalovirus infection status. The study used immunosequencing to profile the T cell repertoires of approximately 690 subjects and linked those repertoires to cytomegalovirus serostatus. In the later analysis, no new phenotypic data were used to find candidate immune exposures; instead, reliance was placed on TCR beta sequences and their occurrence across donors. Class I and class II HLA loci were covered by the typing at four-digit resolution. Donor age, sex, ethnicity and CMV serostatus were compiled alongside the repertoire data. A later genetic analysis took genome-wide SNP genotypes for about 55% of the roughly 700 donors and used that subset as a discovery cohort. All discovery cohort repertoires had been generated using a single sequencing platform. Because of strong linkage in the cohort, four to six DR-DQ haplotypes were treated as single units for association and clustering. The study aimed to test whether cataloging public T cell receptors could reveal signatures of past pathogen exposure. In an earlier analysis of 587 of the donors, high-throughput TCR beta sequencing was used to judge whether each TCR beta V gene segment behaved as functional or pseudogenic. Typing coverage varied by locus: roughly 629-630 donors for A, B, C, DRB1 and DQB1; more than 500 for DQA1; 606 for DPA1; around 490 for DPB1. The genetic ancestry cluster associated with self-reported Caucasian donors included around 76% of the roughly 400 genotyped donors. In addition to the first cohort of 666 subjects, a separate validation cohort of approximately 130 different subjects was used. On average, around 240,000 unique TCR beta nucleotide sequences were sequenced per donor among more than 350 genotyped donors of the cohort, with 15% to 20% of those sequences being non-productive.

Summary of the overall study and its limitations: A further reported finding was that TCR beta sequences accurately predicted the HLA-A and HLA-B alleles for most subjects in the first cohort. Some IMGT-functional V segments, including TRBV6-2 and TRBV6-3, could not be distinguished by the 87-base-pair reads and were therefore excluded. In an earlier analysis of 500 to 650 of the donors, most TCR beta V segments appeared in productive rearrangements about 87% or about 30% of the time, broadly matching IMGT annotations. In this cohort, only TCR beta chains were sequenced, and detectable features were limited by the absence of alpha or paired-chain data. Cytomegalovirus status was reported to be diagnosed by the classifier with high specificity and sensitivity in both the original and validation cohorts. In a later analysis, most CMV-associated TCR beta chains were found to appear HLA-restricted, with HLA associations seemingly driven largely by CMV exposure. The study listed 150 to 200 TCR beta chains as associated with cytomegalovirus. Presence/absence analyses assumed roughly uniform sequencing depth across donors, an assumption that may not hold. According to a later analysis, TCR association rates differed among HLA loci, with DRB1 alleles showing the most associated TCRs and HLA-C alleles showing the fewest. Compared with the roughly 670-donor mean, donors in an Asian-associated ancestry cluster had fewer N-insertions in productive TCRs, according to a later genetic analysis. Strong co-occurrence of HLA alleles, especially DR and DQ, made assigning TCR associations to individual alleles difficult. In a later analysis, around 17,000 TCR beta sequences were associated with specific HLA alleles at a false discovery rate of 0.05. Correlated functional status among segregating V segments might be attributable to linkage disequilibrium, but an unknown experimental factor could not be ruled out. A later genetic analysis associated a missense DCLRE1C variant with V-gene and J-gene trimming of TCR beta chains, and an independent cohort replicated the association. HLA typing was unavailable for some donors at each locus, so association tests used only the typed subset. In vitro tests confirmed that a few of the cytomegalovirus-associated TCR beta chains recognize cytomegalovirus antigens. A cluster of highly shared sequence variants was judged likely to represent a technical artifact of the sequencing pipeline. A later analysis reported that several top co-occurrence clusters appeared linked to parvovirus B19, influenza, CMV and Epstein-Barr virus. For the cohort, immune exposure information was limited to CMV serostatus. While some public TCRs were present in many individuals, most TCR sequences turned up only very rarely across donors. In a later analysis, HLA-associated TCR beta chains showed more clonal expansion and lower generation probabilities than non-associated chains that were equally common. According to the authors, the approach could potentially be generalized to other disease states and immunological phenotypes. The earlier analysis of almost 600 of the donors excluded some 16 rarely observed V segments, including chromosome 9 orphons, because counts were too low.

Receptors were amplified or captured by the immunoSEQ multiplex PCR assay. For the multiplex PCR, a mixture combining 60 forward primers for TCR Vbeta segments and 13 reverse primers for TCR Jbeta segments was used. Amplification of the CDR3 region of rearranged TCR beta genes was performed with a multiplex PCR assay on genomic DNA. Amplified TCR beta libraries were sequenced as 87-base-pair reads on the Illumina HiSeq System. The authors' pipeline ran thus. A later analysis tallied around 87 million unique TCR beta chains across the 550 to 850 repertoires, and around 10 million of those chains were shared by two or more donors. A nearest-neighbor algorithm error-corrected the raw reads and collapsed the reads into unique sequences, merging closely related sequences to remove PCR and sequencing errors. V, D and J gene segments were assigned by aligning CDR3 sequences to IMGT reference sequences. For a sequence to be retained, at least a six-nucleotide match to both a V gene segment and a J gene segment was required. A rearrangement counted as productive if the CDR3 had no stop codons and remained in frame with V and J, and every other rearrangement counted as non-productive. CDR3 was defined according to IMGT convention as the region running from the second conserved V-encoded cysteine to the conserved J-encoded phenylalanine. Sequences without an unambiguous match to a single V gene segment were excluded from the earlier analysis of 500 to 700 of the donors. In an earlier analysis of several hundred of the donors, V segments were called functional above 56.7% productive rearrangements and were called segregating when the between-donor standard deviation exceeded 5%. A statistical classification framework was developed to diagnose cytomegalovirus status using the catalog of TCR beta chain sequences. V and J gene assignment, in a later analysis, came from comparing TCR nucleotide sequences with IMGT/GENE-DB human TR gene sequences. Using the TCRdist pipeline, a later analysis assigned CDR3 sequences along with most-parsimonious VDJ recombination scenarios. In a later analysis, each TCR beta chain was defined by its CDR3 amino acid sequence together with its V-gene family, and reads without a unique V-gene family were excluded. To address suspected cross-contamination and a sequencing artifact, a later analysis removed under 600 highly shared, low-generation-probability nucleotide sequences. In a later analysis, a clonal expansion index was calculated for each public chain from normalized within-repertoire ranks of inferred template counts. In a later analysis, generation probabilities were computed using a VDJ recombination model fitted to out-of-frame rearrangements, and the results were checked against IGoR. Hypergeometric tests were used in a later analysis to score TCR-TCR, TCR-HLA and TCR-CMV co-occurrence, with a repertoire-size bias correction applied to the TCR pairs. In a later analysis, false discovery rates were estimated by permuting HLA or CMV assignments 20 times. A later analysis grouped co-occurring TCRs with DBSCAN, adding TCRdist sequence similarity when clustering within HLA-allele-positive subsets. Repertoires with fewer than 30,000 or more than 120,000 public chains were left out of co-occurrence clustering, as were a handful of repertoires with anomalous nucleotide sharing. TCRdb took this table from immuneACCESS and kept in-frame rearrangements with V and J called. Such tables lack part of the clones; where checked against another copy, unresolved V genes explain under half of the gap, and the rest is unexplained. That table supplies the V and J calls and clone size; D and trimming were determined from the DNA. The sample includes around 130,000 clones, with roughly 87% observed a single time. Approximately 1.5% of the sample is in the top ten clones.

Inclusive of the bounding cysteine and phenylalanine, the CDR3 is 16 residues long. The kept DNA is CDR3 alone, 48 bases in frame from the first base. The germline V gene sets CDR1 to SGHAT and CDR2 to FQNNGV. V lost 5 bases and J lost 2 bases; the stretch between them is 15 bases long. The sequence was collected from a woman younger than 30 in good health and CMV-seronegative. The chain employs TRBV11-2 and TRBJ2-2, with TRBD2 as a weak D call on 6 bases. The sample taken for sequencing was PBMCs. The DNA reads TGTGCCAGCAGCCAACTCGGGACTCCAAACACCGGGGAGCTGTTTTTT. The encoded protein is CASSQLGTPNTGELFF.